The T cell receptor gamma chain described here comes from a study of intestinal T cells in coeliac disease (dated by TCRdb to 2020 to 2022). General notes on the study: Coeliac patients were found to be much younger than controls, with mean ages of about 15 versus 50 years recorded in the TRG cohort. The TCR-delta (TRD) cohort included duodenal biopsies from approximately 11 coeliac disease patients and approximately 11 non-coeliac controls. Duodenal biopsies from approximately 30 coeliac disease patients and under 25 non-coeliac controls were included in a second, larger TCR-gamma (TRG) cohort.

The study at large found these results: Coeliac and control groups differed significantly in age, although an age-split analysis did not yield significant classification. FFPE-derived DNA was found to be relatively degraded, and loss of a proportion of TCR sequences in each sample was likely caused by this degradation. Of approximately 54 biopsies, approximately 51 (around 94%) were correctly classified by TRG clustering, which had a reported leave-one-out accuracy of approximately 87%. Repeated CDR3 amino acid sequences could not be distinguished from PCR duplicates in the analysis. In training, clustering based on TRD kmers put all 20 or so biopsies in the right class, and the reported leave-one-out accuracy was more than 75%.

From the cysteine up to the phenylalanine, the CDR3 has a length of 11 residues. This entry keeps only the CDR3 DNA: 33 bases, framed from base 1. Ends trimmed: V by 8 bases, J by 12 bases; bases unmatched to a gene: 11. As to this clone: No antigen is known for it. No base qualities exist here, and no much larger clone lies one base off it.

The library was generated by multiplex PCR. The instrument given in TCRdb is Ion Torrent PGM. The LymphoTrack kit, which has primers carrying Illumina adapters, was used to amplify TRG repertoires from approximately 210 ng of biopsy DNA. TRG amplicons were purified using AMPure XP beads, were quantified on a 2100 Bioanalyzer, and were pooled equimolarly. Sequencing of TRG libraries was performed on an Ion PGM instrument. The study's processing was this. Reads in which more than 10% of nucleotides fell below the per-patient third-quartile quality score were removed with FastX. Alignment of reads was performed with IMGT/HighV-QUEST so that V, D and J genes were assigned, CDR3 regions were identified and functionality was assessed. After the sequences were translated into amino acids, every sequence predicted to be non-functional was thrown out. The CDR3s were broken into kmers both with and without positional annotation, PCA was run on the kmer frequencies, and the samples were clustered using every one of the 1023 combinations of PCs 1-10. Classification was validated by leave-one-out cross-validation, re-optimising parameters on the remaining samples each time. Shannon diversity was calculated using the vegan R package from repeated random subsamples equal to the lowest read count. TCRdb reran clone calling on the public reads with CATT; rows sharing one DNA sequence were then combined. It is TCRdb's table, rather than the study itself, that gives the V and J calls and clone size. The sample table shows about 360 gamma-chain clones, and less than 65% are seen once. Of the sample, about 38% falls within the top ten clones.

Genomic DNA was extracted with the QIAamp DNA FFPE tissue kit from ten 5-um FFPE scrolls per case. Fully anonymised formalin-fixed paraffin-embedded duodenal biopsies surplus to diagnostic needs were used to test TCR repertoire-based classification of coeliac disease. The receptor chain draws on TRGV10 and TRGJ1 or TRGJ2. TRGV10 counts as an open reading frame of uncertain function. The sequencing sample was made of a duodenal biopsy. This sequence originates from a human donor with celiac disease. The nucleotide sequence is TGTGCTGCGTGGCCGACGGGAGGGAAACTCTTT. This gives the protein CAAWPTGGKLF.